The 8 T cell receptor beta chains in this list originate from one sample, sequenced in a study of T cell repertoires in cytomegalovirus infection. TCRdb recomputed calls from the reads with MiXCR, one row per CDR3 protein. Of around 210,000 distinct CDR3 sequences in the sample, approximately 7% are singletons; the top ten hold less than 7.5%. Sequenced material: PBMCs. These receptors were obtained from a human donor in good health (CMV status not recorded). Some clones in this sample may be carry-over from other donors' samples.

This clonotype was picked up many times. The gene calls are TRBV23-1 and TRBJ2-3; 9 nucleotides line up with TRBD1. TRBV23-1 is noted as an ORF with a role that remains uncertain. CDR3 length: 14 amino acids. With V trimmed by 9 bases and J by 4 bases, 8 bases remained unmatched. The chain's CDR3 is CARRTGESADTQYF. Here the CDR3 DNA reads TGCGCCAGGCGGACAGGGGAGAGCGCAGATACGCAGTATTTT.

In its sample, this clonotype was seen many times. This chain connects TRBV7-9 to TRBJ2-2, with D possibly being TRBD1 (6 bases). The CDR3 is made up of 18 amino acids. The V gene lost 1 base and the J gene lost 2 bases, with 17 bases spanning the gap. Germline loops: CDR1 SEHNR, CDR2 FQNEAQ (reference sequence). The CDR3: CASSLVFGTPFNTGELFF. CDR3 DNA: TGTGCCAGCAGCTTAGTCTTTGGGACACCTTTTAACACCGGGGAGCTGTTTTTT. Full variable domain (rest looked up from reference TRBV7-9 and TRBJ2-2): DTGVSQNPRHKITKRGQNVTFRCDPISEHNRLYWYRQTLGQGPEFLTYFQNEAQLEKSRLLSDRFSAERPKGSFSTLEIQRTEQGDSAMYLCASSLVFGTPFNTGELFFGEGSRLTVL.

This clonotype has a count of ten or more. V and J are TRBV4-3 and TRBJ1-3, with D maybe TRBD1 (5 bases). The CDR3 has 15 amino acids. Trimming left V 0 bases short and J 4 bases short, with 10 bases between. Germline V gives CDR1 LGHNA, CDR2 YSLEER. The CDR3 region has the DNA TGCGCCAGCAGCCAAGAGTGGAGGGGAGGAAACACCATATATTTT. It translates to CASSQEWRGGNTIYF.

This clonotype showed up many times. CDR3: CASSRGGYQETQYF. CDR3 DNA sequence: TGTGCCAGCAGTCGGGGGGGGTACCAAGAGACCCAGTACTTC. The chain combines TRBV7-8 with TRBJ2-5, with TRBD2 identical over 8 bases. After removal of 6 bases from V and 0 bases from J, the junction contained 3 bases not matched to a gene. This CDR3 is built from 14 residues. Germline CDR1 SGHVS, CDR2 FQNEAQ.

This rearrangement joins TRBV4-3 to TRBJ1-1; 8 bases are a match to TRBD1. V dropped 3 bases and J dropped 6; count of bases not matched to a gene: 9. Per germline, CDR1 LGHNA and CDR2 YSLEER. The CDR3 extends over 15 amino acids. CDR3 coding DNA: TGCGCCAGCAGCCAGAGAGGACAGGGTCTCGCTGAAGCTTTCTTT. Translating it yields CASSQRGQGLAEAFF.

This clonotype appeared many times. The DNA for the CDR3 is TGTGCCAGCAGTGACGCGGGTAGTTCTGGAAACACCATATATTTT. It is translated as CASSDAGSSGNTIYF. The chain recombines TRBV25-1 with TRBJ1-3; no clear D. V dropped 3 bases and J dropped 1 base, with 10 bases sitting between them. This CDR3 region has 15 residues. Per the germline V gene, CDR1 is MGHDK and CDR2 is SYGVNS.

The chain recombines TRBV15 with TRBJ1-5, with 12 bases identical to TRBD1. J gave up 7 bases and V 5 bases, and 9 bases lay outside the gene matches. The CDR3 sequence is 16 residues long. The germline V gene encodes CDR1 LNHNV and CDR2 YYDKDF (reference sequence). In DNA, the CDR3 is TGTGCCACCAGCTCTCCACGGGACAGGGGGCTCCAGCCCCAGCATTTT. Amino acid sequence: CATSSPRDRGLQPQHF.

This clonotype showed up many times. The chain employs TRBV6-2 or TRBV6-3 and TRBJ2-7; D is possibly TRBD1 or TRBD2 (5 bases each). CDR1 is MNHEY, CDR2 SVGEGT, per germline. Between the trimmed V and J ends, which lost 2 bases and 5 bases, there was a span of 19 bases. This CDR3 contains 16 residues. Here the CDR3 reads CASSYTPRGRLNEQYF. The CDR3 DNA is TGTGCCAGCAGTTACACGCCCCGGGGACGGTTGAACGAGCAGTACTTC.